Listed below are T cell receptor beta chains from one sample, sequenced in a study of regulatory T cells in long-lasting Graves disease. TCRdb processed the multiplex PCR reads anew with MiXCR; each CDR3 protein has one entry. Here the sample spans 540,000 or so distinct CDR3 sequences, approximately 12% being singletons. This same sample was also part of a study on T cells in Graves' hyperthyroidism and ophthalmopathy.

Here the sequenced sample was peripheral blood mononuclear cells (PBMCs), taken at new diagnosis, from a patient treated with antithyroid drugs. These receptors originate from a man aged 30-40 years with Graves disease. CDR3s include the opening cysteine and the closing phenylalanine or tryptophan. D genes are given only for firm matches. Clone size, where shown, is once, few, many, or a class for clones that have expanded.

d_call clone_size j_call v_call cdr3_aa cdr3_nt
TRBD2 . TRBJ2-1 TRBV4-1 CASSQGLAGGSNEQFF TGCGCCAGCAGCCAGGGACTAGCGGGAGGGAGCAATGAGCAGTTCTTC
. few TRBJ2-7 TRBV20-1 CSAYFGPEDEQYF TGCAGTGCTTACTTCGGACCGGAGGACGAGCAGTACTTC
. many TRBJ1-2 TRBV13 CASSSWDYGYTF TGTGCCAGCAGCTCATGGGACTATGGCTACACCTTC
TRBD1 . TRBJ2-3 TRBV19 CASSPGQRYTDTQYF TGTGCCAGTAGTCCGGGACAGCGATACACAGATACGCAGTATTTT
TRBD2 many TRBJ2-7 TRBV12-3/TRBV12-4 CASSSTSGRARSYEQYF TGTGCCAGCAGTTCAACTAGCGGGAGGGCCAGGTCCTACGAGCAGTACTTC
. . TRBJ1-4 TRBV28 CAISLNSFEKLFF TGTGCCATTTCACTCAACAGTTTTGAAAAACTGTTTTTT
. many TRBJ2-7 TRBV20-1 CSAYGTRDEQYF TGCAGTGCATACGGGACGCGGGACGAGCAGTACTTC
. . TRBJ2-4 TRBV18 CASSPTSPRAKNIQYF TGTGCCAGCTCACCCACTTCCCCCAGAGCCAAAAACATTCAGTACTTC
TRBD2 . TRBJ2-1 TRBV29-1 CSVPGLGENEQFF TGCAGCGTTCCAGGACTAGGGGAGAATGAGCAGTTCTTC
. once TRBJ2-1 TRBV11-2 CASSLLSGVRNEQFF TGTGCCAGCAGCCTGCTATCGGGAGTCCGCAATGAGCAGTTCTTC
TRBD1 many TRBJ1-4 TRBV7-9 CASSLGQGPAEKLFF TGTGCCAGCAGCTTAGGACAGGGGCCTGCAGAAAAACTGTTTTTT
TRBD1 many TRBJ1-5 TRBV6-1 CASSEIWDRGGGQPQHF TGTGCCAGCAGTGAAATCTGGGACAGGGGAGGAGGTCAGCCCCAGCATTTT
. . TRBJ1-5 TRBV24-1 CATQGNGNQPQHF TGTGCCACCCAGGGGAACGGCAATCAGCCCCAGCATTTT
. . TRBJ2-7 TRBV30 CAWSRGDEQYF TGTGCCTGGAGTCGGGGAGACGAGCAGTACTTC
TRBD1 many TRBJ1-1 TRBV12-3/TRBV12-4 CASSPHRGGNTEAFF TGTGCCAGCAGTCCCCACAGGGGAGGGAACACTGAAGCTTTCTTT
TRBD1 many TRBJ1-1 TRBV29-1 CSGGSGGLSTEAFF TGCAGCGGGGGATCAGGGGGCTTGAGCACTGAAGCTTTCTTT
TRBD2 many TRBJ2-2 TRBV7-9 CASSSRGLAENTGELFF TGTGCCAGCAGCTCGCGTGGACTAGCGGAAAACACCGGGGAGCTGTTTTTT
TRBD2 . TRBJ2-5 TRBV9 CASSPSGTRETQYF TGTGCCAGCAGCCCTTCCGGGACTAGAGAGACCCAGTACTTC
. many TRBJ2-5 TRBV7-3 CASSPSGAQETQYF TGTGCCAGCAGCCCAAGCGGAGCCCAAGAGACCCAGTACTTC
. many TRBJ1-3 TRBV30 CAWSGGYGNTIYF TGTGCCTGGAGTGGGGGGTATGGAAACACCATATATTTT
TRBD2 . TRBJ2-3 TRBV10-1 CASSPTSGRSVDTQYF TGCGCCAGCAGCCCGACTAGCGGGAGGTCGGTAGATACGCAGTATTTT
. many TRBJ1-1 TRBV20-1 CSAFGLGTEAFF TGCAGTGCTTTTGGGCTCGGGACTGAAGCTTTCTTT
TRBD1 . TRBJ2-7 TRBV7-9 CASSQWVFADRGYEQYF TGTGCCAGCAGCCAGTGGGTGTTTGCGGACAGGGGCTACGAGCAGTACTTC
TRBD2 many TRBJ2-7 TRBV9 CASSVGTSGSHEQYF TGTGCCAGCAGCGTAGGGACTAGCGGGAGTCACGAGCAGTACTTC
. . TRBJ2-5 TRBV5-4 CASSLALGQETQYF TGTGCCAGCAGCTTGGCCCTGGGACAAGAGACCCAGTACTTC
. . TRBJ2-5 TRBV3-1 CASSQAVRETQYF TGTGCCAGCAGCCAAGCGGTCCGGGAGACCCAGTACTTC
. . TRBJ2-4 TRBV12-3/TRBV12-4 CASSFSRRVKNIQYF TGTGCCAGCAGCTTTTCTCGGCGGGTCAAAAACATTCAGTACTTC
. many TRBJ1-2 TRBV7-2 CASSGSRTANYGYTF TGTGCCAGCAGCGGTAGTAGGACGGCTAACTATGGCTACACCTTC
TRBD2 few TRBJ2-7 TRBV12-3/TRBV12-4 CASSLAGRKGVEQYF TGTGCCAGCAGTTTAGCCGGGAGGAAAGGCGTCGAGCAGTACTTC
. many TRBJ2-5 TRBV19 CASSKVAGETQYF TGTGCCAGTAGTAAGGTGGCTGGAGAGACCCAGTACTTC
TRBD1 . TRBJ2-7 TRBV30 CAWGTGASYEQYF TGTGCCTGGGGGACAGGGGCATCCTACGAGCAGTACTTC
TRBD2 many TRBJ2-1 TRBV7-9 CASSPEAGEPYNEQFF TGTGCCAGCAGCCCGGAAGCGGGAGAGCCCTACAATGAGCAGTTCTTC
. . TRBJ1-1 TRBV30 CAWGTGRANTEAFF TGTGCCTGGGGTACTGGGCGGGCGAACACTGAAGCTTTCTTT
. many TRBJ1-5 TRBV2 CASRGEPNQPQHF TGTGCCAGCAGGGGGGAGCCCAATCAGCCCCAGCATTTT
. few TRBJ2-1 TRBV18 CASSLSRGFTGNEQFF TGTGCCAGCTCGTTGTCCCGGGGCTTTACGGGGAATGAGCAGTTCTTC
. few TRBJ2-2 TRBV24-1 CATSDTPNTGELFF TGTGCCACCAGTGACACTCCGAACACCGGGGAGCTGTTTTTT
. many TRBJ1-2 TRBV30 CAWSVLRESYTF TGTGCCTGGAGTGTACTTCGAGAATCCTACACCTTC
. . TRBJ1-4 TRBV11-2 CASSLEGVKLFF TGTGCCAGCAGCTTAGAAGGAGTAAAACTGTTTTTT
. many TRBJ2-5 TRBV24-1 CATSDFWEGGETQYF TGTGCCACCAGTGATTTTTGGGAAGGAGGAGAGACCCAGTACTTC
TRBD2 many TRBJ2-7 TRBV27 CASSLLWTSGSNEQYF TGTGCCAGCAGTTTATTGTGGACTAGCGGGAGTAACGAGCAGTACTTC
. many TRBJ1-4 TRBV28 CASSFLRRTAETTNEKLFF TGTGCCAGCAGTTTTTTACGCCGGACAGCTGAAACAACTAATGAAAAACTGTTTTTT
TRBD2 . TRBJ2-7 TRBV10-3 CAISDPYRQAGEVHEQYF TGTGCCATCAGTGATCCTTACCGACAAGCGGGAGAAGTCCACGAGCAGTACTTC
TRBD1 . TRBJ2-2 TRBV7-2 CASSFTGANTGELFF TGTGCCAGCAGCTTTACAGGGGCGAACACCGGGGAGCTGTTTTTT
TRBD2 . TRBJ2-1 TRBV12-3/TRBV12-4 CASSPTSGSQSYNEQFF TGTGCCAGCAGTCCGACTAGCGGGAGTCAAAGCTACAATGAGCAGTTCTTC
TRBD2 . TRBJ2-1 TRBV29-1 CSVPPPGGASYNEQFF TGCAGCGTTCCTCCCCCCGGGGGGGCCTCCTACAATGAGCAGTTCTTC